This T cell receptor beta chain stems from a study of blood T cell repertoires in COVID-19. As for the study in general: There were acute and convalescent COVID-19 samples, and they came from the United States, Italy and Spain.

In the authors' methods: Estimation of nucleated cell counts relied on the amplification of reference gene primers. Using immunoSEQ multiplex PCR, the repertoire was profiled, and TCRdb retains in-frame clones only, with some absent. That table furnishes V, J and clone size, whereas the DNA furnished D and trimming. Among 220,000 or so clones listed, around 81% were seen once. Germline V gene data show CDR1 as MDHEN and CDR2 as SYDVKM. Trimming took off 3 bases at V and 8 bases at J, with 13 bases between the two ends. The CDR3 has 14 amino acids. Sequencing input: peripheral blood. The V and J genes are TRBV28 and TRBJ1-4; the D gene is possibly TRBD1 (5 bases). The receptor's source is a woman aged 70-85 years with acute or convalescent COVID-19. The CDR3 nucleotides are TGTGCCAGCAGTTTCCGGGGGTTTAGGGAAAAACTGTTTTTT. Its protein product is CASSFRGFREKLFF.